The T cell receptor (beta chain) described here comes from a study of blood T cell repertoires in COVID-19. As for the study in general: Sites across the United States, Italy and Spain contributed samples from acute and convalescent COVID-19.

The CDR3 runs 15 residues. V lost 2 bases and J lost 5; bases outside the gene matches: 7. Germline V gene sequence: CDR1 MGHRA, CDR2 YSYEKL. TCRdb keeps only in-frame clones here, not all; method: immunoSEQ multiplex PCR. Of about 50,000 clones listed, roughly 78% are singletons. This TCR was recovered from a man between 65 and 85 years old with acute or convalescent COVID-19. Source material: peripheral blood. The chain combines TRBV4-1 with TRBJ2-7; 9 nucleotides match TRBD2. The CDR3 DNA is TGCGCCAGCAGCCAACAGGCGGGGGGGCCCGACGAGCAGTACTTC. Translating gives CASSQQAGGPDEQYF.